This T cell receptor (beta chain) comes out of a study of control samples from healthy donors and cancer patients. The V gene's germline CDR1 is SGHDT and CDR2 YYEEEE. J lost 5 bases, V lost 5 bases, and 3 bases had no gene match. The CDR3 has 14 residues. Clones were read by immunoSEQ multiplex PCR, and TCRdb kept only the in-frame ones, dropping some. The table records 100,000 to 150,000 clones, 92% of them present only once. Sequencing was performed on blood. This sequence originates from a young man in good health. The chain is built from TRBV5-6 and TRBJ2-7, with 14 bases aligning to TRBD2. This CDR3 is CASRGLAGANEQYF. The CDR3 coding sequence is TGTGCCAGCAGGGGACTAGCGGGGGCTAACGAGCAGTACTTC. The full variable domain, with the rest looked up from reference TRBV5-6 and TRBJ2-7, is DAGVTQSPTHLIKTRGQQVTLRCSPKSGHDTVSWYQQALGQGPQFIFQYYEEEERQRGNFPDRFSGHQFPNYSSELNVNALLLGDSALYLCASRGLAGANEQYFGPGTRLTVT.